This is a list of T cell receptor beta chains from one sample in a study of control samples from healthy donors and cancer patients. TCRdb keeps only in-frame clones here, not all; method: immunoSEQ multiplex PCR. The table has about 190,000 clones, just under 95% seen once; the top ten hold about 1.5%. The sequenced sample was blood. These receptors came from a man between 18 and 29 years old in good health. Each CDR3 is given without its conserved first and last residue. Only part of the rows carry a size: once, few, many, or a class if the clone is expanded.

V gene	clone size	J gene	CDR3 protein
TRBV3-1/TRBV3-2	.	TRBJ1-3	ASSHLRDPSGNTIY
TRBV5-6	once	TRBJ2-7	ASSLDGTGSREQY
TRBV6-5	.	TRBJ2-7	ASSYSSSGYEQY
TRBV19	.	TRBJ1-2	ASSTYSRGALFNYGYT
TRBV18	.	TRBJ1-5	ASSLGSRDQPQH
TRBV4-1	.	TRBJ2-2	ASSPQGSDTGELF
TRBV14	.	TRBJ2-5	ASSQAQAGGRKTQY
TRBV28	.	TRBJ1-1	ASRVDRGWGTEAF
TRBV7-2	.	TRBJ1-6	ASSPPRGSSPLH
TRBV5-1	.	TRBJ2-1	ASSLASALAYNEQF
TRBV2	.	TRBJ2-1	AGTAERYNEQF
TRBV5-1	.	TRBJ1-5	ASSWGPERGLPQH
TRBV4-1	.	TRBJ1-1	ASSREDRDDTEAF
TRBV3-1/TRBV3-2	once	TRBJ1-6	ASRERGWNNSPLH
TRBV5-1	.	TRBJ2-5	ASSLDLTGGLETQY
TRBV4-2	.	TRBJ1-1	ASSPQYRGRTEAF
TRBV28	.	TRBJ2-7	ASSLINGQGNEQY
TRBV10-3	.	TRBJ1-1	AISEKTAPNTEAF
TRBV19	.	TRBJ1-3	ASSNRGNTIY
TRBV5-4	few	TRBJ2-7	ASSSEPTTGLEQY
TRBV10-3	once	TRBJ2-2	AISGSGAANTGELF
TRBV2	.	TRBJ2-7	ASSQRYRYEQY
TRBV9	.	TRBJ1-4	ASSVGYGVEKLF
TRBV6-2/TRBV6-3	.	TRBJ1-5	ASSSLIREPQH
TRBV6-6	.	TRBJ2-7	ASSSPGDSYEQY
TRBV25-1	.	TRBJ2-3	ASSEINRDGTQY
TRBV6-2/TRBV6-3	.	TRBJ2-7	ASSYSFPGYEQY
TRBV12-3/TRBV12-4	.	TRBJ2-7	ASSPRAEQY
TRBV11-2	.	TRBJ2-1	ASSLQTSEQF
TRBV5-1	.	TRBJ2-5	ASSLAGGTLQETQY
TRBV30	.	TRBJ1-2	AWRRAFYGYT
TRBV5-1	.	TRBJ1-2	ASSPQGAYGYT
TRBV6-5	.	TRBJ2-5	ASSHNPSVLETQY
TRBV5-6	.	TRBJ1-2	ASRRRGDGSYGYT
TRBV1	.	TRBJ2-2	TARGGGFTGELF
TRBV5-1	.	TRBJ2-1	ASSLGTGEYNEQF
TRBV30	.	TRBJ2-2	AWSVRLGELF
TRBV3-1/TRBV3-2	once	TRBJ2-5	ASSLKTGDLQETQY
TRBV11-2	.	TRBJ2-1	ASSLTASGVLGEQF
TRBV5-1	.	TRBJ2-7	ASSPGSSYEQY
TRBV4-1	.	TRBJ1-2	ASSQNGGYT